This TCR beta chain was documented in a study of cytomegalovirus exposure and HLA in healthy donors. Notes on the study in general: Indistinguishable V segments such as TRBV6-2 and TRBV6-3 were excluded.

Germline V gene lookup returns CDR1 MGHDK and CDR2 SYGVNS. J gave up 4 bases and V 6 bases, and 5 bases lay outside the gene matches. There are 13 residues in the CDR3. Concerning this clone: The antigen is not known.

Vbeta (60) and Jbeta (13) primers were used in the PCR. Some clones are missing from TCRdb's copy, which holds only in-frame ones; the method was immunoSEQ multiplex PCR. Here the sample table reports more than 90,000 clones. Sequencing was done on a sample of PBMCs. The V gene is TRBV25-1, the J gene TRBJ1-2; TRBD1 agrees at 7 bases. The source of this sequence is a man aged 25-40 years in good health and CMV-seronegative. CDR3 sequence (DNA): TGTGCCAGCAGAGGGGACAGCCCCTATGGCTACACCTTC. Translating it yields CASRGDSPYGYTF.